The 10 T cell receptor beta chains below were found in one sample sequenced in a study of T cell clusters in autoimmune cytopenias. TRB amplification used approximately 270 ng of peripheral blood genomic DNA. TRB rearrangements were amplified by touch-down multiplex PCR with mixed TRB-A/B primers. From the multiplex PCR reads, TCRdb lists one entry per CDR3 protein and no DNA. The data include approximately 6,100 distinct CDR3 sequences; the top ten clones carry just under 3%. These sequences were also reported in another study, on T cell repertoires in aging, cancer and after chemotherapy.

Sequencing was performed on peripheral blood. The receptors shown here come from a human donor in good health.

The rearrangement links TRBV6-1 to TRBJ2-5. The CDR3 consists of 15 residues. Germline V gene data show CDR1 as MNHNS and CDR2 as SASEGT. The CDR3 spells CASSESHDPRETQYF.

By frequency, this clonotype registers medium-sized. The chain recombines TRBV27 with TRBJ2-7; TCRdb reports TRBD1, a call that lacks DNA to check it against. Germline V CDR1 and CDR2: MNHEY, SMNVEV (reference sequence). This CDR3 comprises 13 residues. CDR3 sequence: CASSPRGAYEQYF.

This clonotype is identified as medium-sized from frequency. The chain employs TRBV6-5 and TRBJ1-2. CDR1 MNHEY and CDR2 SVGAGI come from the germline V gene. This CDR3 is built from 16 residues. The CDR3 loop is CASSYSAGGSNYGYTF.

This rearrangement joins TRBV19 to TRBJ1-1; TCRdb calls TRBD1, which cannot be checked without DNA. The CDR3 spans 15 residues. Germline assignment: CDR1 LNHDA and CDR2 SQIVND (reference sequence). The CDR3 reads CASSIVQGRDTEAFF.

This chain joins TRBV5-4 and TRBJ2-4; the D call of TRBD1 rests on TCRdb alone, since no DNA is present to check it. CDR1 is SGHNT and CDR2 is YYREEE in the germline V gene (reference sequence). This CDR3 comprises 16 residues. The CDR3 here is CASSLDSGGSKNIQYF.

Considering frequency, this clonotype is medium-sized. The rearrangement joins TRBV5-5 to TRBJ1-2; TCRdb indicates TRBD1, and absent DNA this call remains unverified. CDR3 length equals 17 residues. Germline V lookup: CDR1 SGHKS, CDR2 YYEKEE (reference sequence). This chain's CDR3 is CASSLAGVGGRNYGYTF.

This clonotype is medium-sized by frequency. The gene calls are TRBV5-4 and TRBJ2-1. CDR1 SGHNT and CDR2 YYREEE come from the germline V gene (reference sequence). The CDR3 length is 14 residues. CDR3 in amino acids: CASSLVGVYNEQFF.

This clonotype counts as large (0.1 to 1%) by frequency. The chain is built from TRBV29-1 and TRBJ2-1. The CDR3 spans 12 residues. Germline V gives CDR1 SQVTM, CDR2 ANQGSEA. CDR3 residues: CSAGSSYNEQFF.

The V call is TRBV10-3, the J call TRBJ2-1; with no DNA, the TCRdb D assignment of TRBD1 cannot be verified. From germline, CDR1 is ENHRY and CDR2 SYGVKD. This CDR3 contains 18 residues. CDR3 in amino acids: CAISGVRAGAYSYNEQFF.

The V gene is TRBV6-2 or TRBV6-3, the J gene TRBJ1-1. Germline V lookup: CDR1 MNHEY, CDR2 SVGEGT. The CDR3 is made up of 15 amino acids. This CDR3 reads CASSFRGLVNTEAFF.